Described below is a single TCR beta chain sequence and its context. No antigen is known for it. MiXCR was run by TCRdb on the PCR reads, yielding one entry per CDR3 protein. The repertoire holds 85,000 to 95,000 distinct CDR3 sequences, with about 20% as singletons. The data were obtained in a study of molecular identifiers for immune sequencing clone quantification. General observations from the study: Clones carrying above 20 RNA copies accounted for over 97% of effector molecules, under 1% in naive cells.

Germline CDR1 and CDR2: MGHRA and YSYEKL. V was pared by 4 bases and J by 3 bases, with 8 bases of the junction left unmatched. The length of the CDR3 is 15 residues. The V call is TRBV4-1, the J call TRBJ2-7, with TRBD1 matching 8 bases. Sequencing input: naive CD8+ T cells from blood, with Jurkat cell RNA spiked in. The subset is: FACS-sorted CD8+CD4-CCR7+CD45RA+ naive T cells. This clonotype was sampled from a human donor in good health. Some libraries in this study had Jurkat cell RNA spiked in. In nucleotides, the CDR3 is TGCGCCAGCAGCCCCGTGGGACAGGCCAGCTACGAGCAGTACTTC. It specifies CASSPVGQASYEQYF.